This record concerns one T cell receptor (beta chain) sequence. V shed 4 bases, J shed 4 bases, and the junction held 11 bases outside the gene matches. This CDR3 has 16 residues. Germline assignment: CDR1 SGHAT and CDR2 FQNNGV. The sample is drawn from a study of blood T cell repertoires in COVID-19. Sequencing was performed with immunoSEQ multiplex PCR; in TCRdb, only in-frame clones are kept and a portion is missing. In the table there are tens of thousands of clones, 91% of which are singletons. The TCR was taken from a human donor in a cohort sampled during active COVID-19. V and J are TRBV11-2 and TRBJ2-5; 8 bases are shared with TRBD2. Sequencing was performed on peripheral blood. The CDR3, as DNA: TGTGCCAGCAGCTCCCAAGCGGGGGACTTGGGAGAGACCCAGTACTTC. This codes for CASSSQAGDLGETQYF.